Ten or more counts support the clone carrying this T cell receptor beta chain. The target antigen is unknown. This sample is drawn from a study of regulatory T cells in long-lasting Graves disease. Study overall: The antithyroid drugs taken by newly diagnosed Graves' patients had been used for under 3 months. Study outcomes and limitations: TRBV28, TRBJ1-2 and TRBJ2-5 emerged as the favored segments in persistent disease. Whereas new patients shared 950 to 1,000 public clonotypes, persistent patients shared more, at a few thousand. Limited sample numbers may have lowered accuracy.

As to time point: newly diagnosed GD, antithyroid drugs for less than 3 months. Generation of the TCR library employed RNA extracted from PBMCs. HTBI primers from iRepertoire and Arm-PCR of CDR3 regions yielded the TCR beta libraries. TCRdb re-analysed the multiplex PCR reads in MiXCR, keeping a single row per CDR3 protein. The sample contains 200,000 to 250,000 distinct CDR3 sequences, 20% of which appear only once. CDR3 length equals 11 residues. Trimming pared 3 bases from V and 6 bases from J, leaving 8 bases between. Per germline, CDR1 DFQATT and CDR2 SNEGSKA (reference sequence). The TCR sequence derives from a female donor with Graves disease. Sequenced material: peripheral blood mononuclear cells (PBMCs), taken at new diagnosis, from a patient treated with antithyroid drugs. The chain joins TRBV20-1 to TRBJ1-1; D call uncertain. The CDR3 DNA reads as TGCAGTGCTAGCACCCGGCCTGAAGCTTTCTTT. Translated: CSASTRPEAFF.